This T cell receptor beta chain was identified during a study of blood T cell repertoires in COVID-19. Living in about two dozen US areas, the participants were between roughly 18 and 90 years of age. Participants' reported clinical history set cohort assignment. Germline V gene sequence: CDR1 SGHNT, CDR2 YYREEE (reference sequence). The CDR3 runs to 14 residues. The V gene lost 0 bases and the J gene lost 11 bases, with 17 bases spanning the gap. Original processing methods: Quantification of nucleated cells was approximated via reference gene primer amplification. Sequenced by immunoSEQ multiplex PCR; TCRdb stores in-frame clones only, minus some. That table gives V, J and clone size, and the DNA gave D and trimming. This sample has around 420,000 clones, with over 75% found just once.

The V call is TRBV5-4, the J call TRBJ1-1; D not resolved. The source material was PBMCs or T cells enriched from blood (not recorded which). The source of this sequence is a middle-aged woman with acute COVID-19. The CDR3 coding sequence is TGTGCCAGCAGCTTGGATGTGGAGGGAATGAGGGCTTTCTTT. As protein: CASSLDVEGMRAFF.